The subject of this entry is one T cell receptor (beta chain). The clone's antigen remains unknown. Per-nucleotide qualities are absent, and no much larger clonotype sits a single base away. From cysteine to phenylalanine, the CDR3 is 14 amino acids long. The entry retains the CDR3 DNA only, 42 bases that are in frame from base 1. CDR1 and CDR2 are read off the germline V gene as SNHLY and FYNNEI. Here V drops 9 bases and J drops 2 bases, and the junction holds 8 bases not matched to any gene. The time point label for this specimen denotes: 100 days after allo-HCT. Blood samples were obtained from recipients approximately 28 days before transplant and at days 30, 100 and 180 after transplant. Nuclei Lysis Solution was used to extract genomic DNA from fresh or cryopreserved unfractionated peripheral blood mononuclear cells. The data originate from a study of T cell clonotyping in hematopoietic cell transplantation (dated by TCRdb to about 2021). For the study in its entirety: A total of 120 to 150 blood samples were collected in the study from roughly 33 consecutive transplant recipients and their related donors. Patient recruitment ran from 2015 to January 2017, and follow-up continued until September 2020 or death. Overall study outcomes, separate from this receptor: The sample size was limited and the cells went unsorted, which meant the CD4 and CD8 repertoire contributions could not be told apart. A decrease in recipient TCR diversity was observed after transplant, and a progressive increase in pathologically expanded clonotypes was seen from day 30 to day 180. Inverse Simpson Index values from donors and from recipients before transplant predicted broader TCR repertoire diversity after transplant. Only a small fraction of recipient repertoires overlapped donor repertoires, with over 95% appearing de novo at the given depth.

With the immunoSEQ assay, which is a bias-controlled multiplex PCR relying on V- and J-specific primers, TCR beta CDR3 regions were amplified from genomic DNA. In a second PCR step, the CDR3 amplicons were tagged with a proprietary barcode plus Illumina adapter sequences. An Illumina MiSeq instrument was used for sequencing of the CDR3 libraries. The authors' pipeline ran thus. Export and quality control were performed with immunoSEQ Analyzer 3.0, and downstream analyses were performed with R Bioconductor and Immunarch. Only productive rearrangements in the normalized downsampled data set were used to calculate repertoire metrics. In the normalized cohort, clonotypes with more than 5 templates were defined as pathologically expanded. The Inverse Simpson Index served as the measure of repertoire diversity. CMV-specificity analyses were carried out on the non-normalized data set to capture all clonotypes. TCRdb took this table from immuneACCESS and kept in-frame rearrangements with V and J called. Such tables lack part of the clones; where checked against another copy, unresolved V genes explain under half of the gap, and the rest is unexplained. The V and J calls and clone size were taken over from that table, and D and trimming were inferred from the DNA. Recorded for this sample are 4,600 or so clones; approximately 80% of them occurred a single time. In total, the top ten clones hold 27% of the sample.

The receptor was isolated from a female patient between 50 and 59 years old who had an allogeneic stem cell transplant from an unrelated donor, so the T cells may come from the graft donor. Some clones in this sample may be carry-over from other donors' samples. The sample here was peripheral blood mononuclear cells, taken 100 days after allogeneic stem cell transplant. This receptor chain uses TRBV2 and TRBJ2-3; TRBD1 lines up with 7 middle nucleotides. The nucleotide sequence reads TGTGCCAGGGGGGACAGTTGGGACACAGATACGCAGTATTTT. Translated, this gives CARGDSWDTDTQYF.